This T cell receptor (beta chain) stems from a study of T cells in Graves' hyperthyroidism and ophthalmopathy. The germline V and J ends were trimmed by 2 bases and 4 bases, with 17 bases remaining between them. There are 15 residues in the CDR3. Germline CDR1 SQVTM, CDR2 ANQGSEA. RNA transcripts gave rise to amplified TCR beta CDR3 regions. A set of HTBI primers served as the primers for a first-round RT-PCR of the TCR CDR3. TCRdb re-called the multiplex PCR reads with MiXCR, one entry per CDR3 protein. Among about 540,000 distinct CDR3 sequences listed, about 43% were seen once. Details on this clonotype: What it recognizes is unknown.

The study's findings and limits: Median prediction lead before ophthalmopathy onset was roughly 6 months with the model.

This receptor was taken from a woman aged 18 to 35 with Graves' hyperthyroidism. Sequencing input: peripheral blood or thyroid tissue (not recorded which). The V call is TRBV29-1, the J call TRBJ1-2; D is perhaps TRBD1 (6 bases). CDR3 residues: CSVEQGQGLGYGYTF. CDR3 coding DNA: TGCAGCGTTGAACAGGGGCAGGGATTAGGCTATGGCTACACCTTC. Filled out from reference TRBV29-1 and TRBJ1-2, the complete variable domain reads SAVISQKPSRDICQRGTSLTIQCQVDSQVTMMFWYRQQPGQSLTLIATANQGSEATYESGFVIDKFPISRPNLTFSTLTVSNMSPEDSSIYLCSVEQGQGLGYGYTFGSGTRLTVV.